The 29 T cell receptor beta chains below all came from one sample that was sequenced in a study of control samples from healthy donors and cancer patients. Libraries were prepared by immunoSEQ multiplex PCR; TCRdb keeps only in-frame clonotypes and omits some of them. The sample has tens of thousands of clones, 93% seen once. Sequences were obtained from PBMCs. The receptors derive from a woman in her thirties or forties with lung cancer.

This chain uses TRBV29-1 with TRBJ2-7; no clear D gene. CDR3 length equals 11 residues. Trimming removed 7 bases at V and 2 bases at J, with 9 bases between. Germline V CDR1 and CDR2: SQVTM, ANQGSEA. The DNA of the CDR3 is TGCAGCGGGATTATAGCCTACGAGCAGTACTTC. This codes for CSGIIAYEQYF.

The chain is built from TRBV2 and TRBJ2-3, with 12 positions matching TRBD2. Losses at the gene ends were 3 bases for V and 6 bases for J; bases not matched to a gene: 4. The CDR3 is made up of 15 amino acids. The V gene's germline CDR1 is SNHLY and CDR2 FYNNEI. CDR3 sequence reads: CASSDLAGGPDTQYF. CDR3 bases: TGTGCCAGCAGTGATCTAGCGGGGGGGCCGGATACGCAGTATTTT.

The V and J genes are TRBV19 and TRBJ1-3; D perhaps matches TRBD1 (6 bases). Deletions cut 5 bases from V and 0 bases from J, with 14 bases between. In germline, CDR1 is LNHDA, CDR2 SQIVND (reference sequence). CDR3 length equals 16 residues. As DNA, the CDR3 is TGTGCCAGTAGTGTCGACAGGTTGCACTCTGGAAACACCATATATTTT. Translated, it gives CASSVDRLHSGNTIYF.

The chain employs TRBV5-1 and TRBJ2-7; 12 bases match TRBD1. Germline assignment: CDR1 SGHRS and CDR2 YFSETQ. The J segment lost 5 bases and the V segment lost 5 bases, leaving 5 bases of the junction unmatched. The CDR3 runs 14 residues. CDR3 DNA sequence: TGCGCCAGCAGAAGGGACAGGGGGCAAAACGAGCAGTACTTC. Translating gives CASRRDRGQNEQYF.

The chain combines TRBV24-1 with TRBJ2-1; no reliable D call. Germline assignment: CDR1 KGHDR and CDR2 SFDVKD. V was trimmed by 11 bases and J by 6 bases, leaving 19 bases between them. This CDR3 region has 14 residues. The CDR3 DNA sequence: TGTGCCAAAGAGGAAGCCCGGCTCTCCAATGAGCAGTTCTTC. This codes for CAKEEARLSNEQFF.

Concerning this clone itself: One junction end does not reproduce the germline sequence, and a read error may be involved. The rearrangement joins TRBV11-1 to TRBJ2-5; the D is unclear. The germline V gene encodes CDR1 SGHAT and CDR2 FQDESV (reference sequence). CDR3 length: 11 residues. CDR3 coding DNA: TGTGCCAGCAGCCCCAGTGAGAGCCAGTACTTC. Protein: CASSPSESQYF. Full variable domain (outside the CDR3, taken from reference TRBV11-1 and TRBJ2-5): EAEVAQSPRYKITEKSQAVAFWCDPISGHATLYWYRQILGQGPELLVQFQDESVVDDSQLPKDRFSAERLKGVDSTLKIQPAELGDSAMYLCASSPSESQYFGPGTRLLVL.

The V call is TRBV4-1, the J call TRBJ2-7; 7 bases match TRBD2. Germline assignment: CDR1 MGHRA and CDR2 YSYEKL. The length of the CDR3 is 15 residues. Trimming at V came to 1 base and at J to 2 bases, leaving 5 bases not matched to a gene. CDR3 protein: CASSQVTSETYEQYF. CDR3 nucleotide sequence: TGCGCCAGCAGCCAAGTTACTAGCGAGACCTACGAGCAGTACTTC.

This clone was counted once. J is TRBJ1-4 and V is TRBV28; TRBD1 agrees at 8 bases. Germline CDR1 and CDR2: MDHEN and SYDVKM. There are 13 residues in the CDR3. With V trimmed by 6 bases and J by 6 bases, 3 bases remained unmatched. CDR3 coding DNA: TGTGCCAGCAGAAGACAGGGGTATGAAAAACTGTTTTTT. Residues: CASRRQGYEKLFF.

This chain connects TRBV14 to TRBJ2-1; 9 bases fit TRBD1. CDR1 is SGHDN, CDR2 FVKESK, per germline. CDR3 size: 18 residues. The trim removed 4 bases at V and 1 base at J, leaving 11 bases unmatched. The CDR3 DNA sequence: TGTGCCAGCAGCCGACTAAAGGTGGGGACAGGGTCCTACAATGAGCAGTTCTTC. It codes for CASSRLKVGTGSYNEQFF.

The chain joins TRBV30 to TRBJ1-1, with D maybe TRBD1 (6 bases). The CDR3 extends over 15 amino acids. Germline CDR1 GTSNPN, CDR2 SVGIG (reference sequence). Trimming removed 3 bases from V and 1 base from J, with 15 bases in between. CDR3 nucleotide sequence: TGTGCCTGGAGCCTAGGGGGGGGGCGGAACACTGAAGCTTTCTTT. Protein sequence: CAWSLGGGRNTEAFF.

The V gene is TRBV11-3, the J gene TRBJ1-2; 11 nucleotides agree with TRBD1. CDR1 is SGHNT and CDR2 is YENEEA in the germline V gene. The CDR3 sequence is 16 residues long. Losses at the gene ends were 4 bases for V and 6 bases for J; bases not matched to a gene: 10. The CDR3 sequence is CASSSYQAGQGDGYTF. CDR3 sequence (DNA): TGTGCCAGCAGCTCCTATCAGGCGGGACAGGGGGATGGCTACACCTTC.

The rearrangement links TRBV5-1 to TRBJ2-2; no firm D call. V lost 6 bases and J lost 0, with 12 bases in between. Germline V gene data show CDR1 as SGHRS and CDR2 as YFSETQ. The CDR3 is made up of 15 amino acids. In nucleotides, the CDR3 is TGCGCCAGCACCCTACGGCAGGCGAACACCGGGGAGCTGTTTTTT. Amino acids: CASTLRQANTGELFF.

V and J are TRBV3-1 (or the pseudogene TRBV3-2) and TRBJ2-5; 14 positions match TRBD2. V lost 3 bases and J lost 5; bases outside the gene matches: 5. CDR1 is LGHDT, CDR2 YNNKEL, per germline (reference sequence). The CDR3 has 16 residues. CDR3 protein: CASSQTSGGAVETQYF. CDR3 DNA sequence: TGTGCCAGCAGCCAGACTAGCGGGGGGGCCGTTGAGACCCAGTACTTC.

The chain carries TRBV4-1 and TRBJ1-5; no clear D. V lost 5 bases, J lost 2 bases, and 13 bases lay in between. Germline CDR1 and CDR2: MGHRA and YSYEKL. This CDR3 has 15 amino acids. CDR3 loop: CASSYSVEGNQPQHF. DNA of the CDR3: TGCGCCAGCAGCTATTCGGTGGAGGGCAATCAGCCCCAGCATTTT.

The J gene is TRBJ2-7, the V gene TRBV3-1 (or the pseudogene TRBV3-2); TRBD1 matches at 8 bases. The CDR3 consists of 12 residues. Looked up from germline, CDR1 is LGHDT and CDR2 is YNNKEL (reference sequence). The trim removed 10 bases at V and 6 bases at J, leaving 8 bases unmatched. The CDR3, as DNA: TGTGCCACCGCGCAGGGGGCACGCGAGCAGTACTTC. Protein product: CATAQGAREQYF.

This clone was detected once. The rearrangement joins TRBV28 to TRBJ2-7; possible D gene TRBD2, 5 bases. The CDR3 is 13 amino acids. V was shortened by 10 bases and J by 8 bases, with 21 bases between the two germline ends. CDR1 and CDR2 from the germline V gene are MDHEN and SYDVKM. CDR3 in amino acids: CATLIGRSGQQYF. Written as DNA, the CDR3 is TGTGCCACCCTAATTGGGAGATCCGGGCAGCAGTACTTC. The variable domain in full, completed from reference TRBV28 and TRBJ2-7, reads DVKVTQSSRYLVKRTGEKVFLECVQDMDHENMFWYRQDPGLGLRLIYFSYDVKMKEKGDIPEGYSVSREKKERFSLILESASTNQTSMYLCATLIGRSGQQYFGPGTRLTVT.

The chain links TRBV5-8 to TRBJ1-1; TRBD1 agrees at 8 bases. With V trimmed by 3 bases and J by 0 bases, 13 bases remained unmatched. Germline lookup yields CDR1 SGHTS and CDR2 YDEGEE. This CDR3 spans 18 amino acids. The CDR3 is CASSSTGTGPGMNTEAFF. The CDR3 DNA sequence: TGTGCCAGCAGCTCAACCGGGACAGGTCCGGGAATGAACACTGAAGCTTTCTTT.

The chain links TRBV5-4 to TRBJ2-7, with a weak D call TRBD2 (5 bases). CDR1 is SGHNT, CDR2 YYREEE, per germline (reference sequence). V gave up 0 bases and J gave up 4 bases, with 8 bases separating them. This CDR3 has 13 residues. The CDR3: CASSLGTGYEQYF. The CDR3 nucleotides read TGTGCCAGCAGCTTGGGCACGGGATACGAGCAGTACTTC.

This clone has just one count. For the CDR3, the DNA is TGTGCCAGCAGCATACAAATAGGGAGGGCTGAAGCTTTCTTT. Translating it yields CASSIQIGRAEAFF. J is TRBJ1-1 and V is TRBV6-5, with unresolved D. The CDR3 is made up of 14 amino acids. Germline assignment: CDR1 MNHEY and CDR2 SVGAGI. With 6 bases removed from V and 6 bases from J, the gap between germline ends came to 17 bases.

V is TRBV18 and J is TRBJ1-5; 8 nucleotides match TRBD1. Trimming removed 4 bases from V and 0 bases from J; junction bases left unmatched: 2. The CDR3 contains 15 residues. CDR1 KGHSH and CDR2 LQKENI come from the germline V gene. This CDR3 is CASSQDRVSNQPQHF. CDR3 bases: TGTGCCAGCTCACAGGACAGGGTTAGCAATCAGCCCCAGCATTTT.

This clone was counted once. CDR3 coding DNA: TGTGCCAGCTCACTCCAACTAGGCGAGCAGTACTTC. Translating gives CASSLQLGEQYF. The gene calls are TRBV18 and TRBJ2-7; perhaps TRBD2 as D (5 bases). Deletions cut 4 bases from V and 6 bases from J, with 10 bases between. Germline CDR1 and CDR2: KGHSH and LQKENI. CDR3 size: 12 residues.

This clone was detected only once. J is TRBJ1-3 and V is TRBV7-9; TRBD1 aligns across 7 bases. Per the germline V gene, CDR1 is SEHNR and CDR2 is FQNEAQ (reference sequence). This CDR3 is built from 16 residues. The V gene end was trimmed by 5 bases and the J gene end by 3 bases; junction bases not matched to a gene: 10. The CDR3 spells CASSTRDSKDGNTIYF. DNA of the CDR3: TGTGCCAGCAGCACCCGGGACAGTAAGGATGGAAACACCATATATTTT.

The rearrangement joins TRBV7-9 to TRBJ2-3; 9 nucleotides line up with TRBD2. The junction had 6 bases not matched to a gene; V was cut back by 5 bases and J by 0 bases. Germline lookup yields CDR1 SEHNR and CDR2 FQNEAQ (reference sequence). This CDR3 contains 16 residues. The CDR3 loop is CASSKWTSASTDTQYF. The CDR3, as DNA: TGTGCCAGCAGCAAATGGACTAGCGCGAGCACAGATACGCAGTATTTT.

The chain links TRBV6-5 to TRBJ1-5; D is uncertain. Per the germline V gene, CDR1 is MNHEY and CDR2 is SVGAGI. This CDR3 has 13 amino acids. V was clipped by 7 bases and J by 7 bases, with 14 bases between them. CDR3 in DNA: TGTGCCAGCATTTTGAGGTCGGGGCAGCCCCAGCATTTT. This gives the protein CASILRSGQPQHF.

This clone appeared a single time. This sequence joins TRBV5-5 and TRBJ1-1; 7 bases align to TRBD1. The germline CDR1 and CDR2 sequences are SGHKS and YYEKEE (reference sequence). The CDR3 runs 15 residues. J was trimmed by 5 bases and V by 0 bases; bases with no gene match: 7. The CDR3 loop is CASSLDYRGSTEAFF. The CDR3 coding sequence is TGTGCCAGCAGCTTGGACTACAGGGGAAGTACTGAAGCTTTCTTT.

This chain links TRBV6-5 with TRBJ2-5; possibly TRBD1 for D (7 bases). Trimming stripped 6 bases from V and 5 bases from J, with 13 bases between. CDR1 and CDR2 (germline): MNHEY, SVGAGI. This CDR3 has 13 amino acids. CDR3 bases: TGTGCCAGCAGGGCCCCAGGGGGGGAGACCCAGTACTTC. Translation gives CASRAPGGETQYF.

The rearrangement uses TRBV24-1 and TRBJ2-5; D is perhaps TRBD1 or TRBD2 (5 bases each). V lost 0 bases to trimming and J lost 7 bases, with 14 bases between them. Germline V lookup: CDR1 KGHDR, CDR2 SFDVKD. This CDR3 comprises 15 residues. The CDR3 region is CATSDLRDGPVTQYF. The CDR3 region has the DNA TGTGCCACCAGTGATTTGCGGGACGGACCTGTGACCCAGTACTTC.

V is TRBV5-1 and J is TRBJ2-1; the D gene is possibly TRBD1 (5 bases). Trimming removed 3 bases from V and 9 bases from J, with 19 bases in between. This CDR3 spans 15 amino acids. The germline CDR1 and CDR2 sequences are SGHRS and YFSETQ. The DNA for the CDR3 is TGCGCCAGCAGCTCCAACACGGGTAGGGGCTTTGAGCAGTTCTTC. This codes for CASSSNTGRGFEQFF.

The CDR3, as DNA: TGTGCCAGCAGCCTGGGGACTAGCGGTTACGAGCAGTACTTC. Translating gives CASSLGTSGYEQYF. J is TRBJ2-7 and V is TRBV11-2, with 11 bases identical to TRBD2. J lost 4 bases, V lost 5 bases, and 4 bases had no gene match. The CDR3 runs 14 residues. Looked up from germline, CDR1 is SGHAT and CDR2 is FQNNGV.